These 17 T cell receptor beta chains came from one sample sequenced in a study of cytomegalovirus exposure and HLA in healthy donors. PCR involved 60 Vbeta and 13 Jbeta primers. Measured with immunoSEQ multiplex PCR; TCRdb has only the in-frame clones, and not every one. This table has just over 150,000 clones, under 80% appearing once. Sequenced input: PBMCs. The receptors were sampled from a woman younger than 45 in good health and CMV-seronegative.

This chain uses TRBV27 with TRBJ2-3; 9 positions match TRBD2. The CDR3 runs 17 residues. V lost 3 bases and J lost 3; bases outside the gene matches: 10. The germline CDR1 and CDR2 sequences are MNHEY and SMNVEV (reference sequence). CDR3 sequence: CASSFISAGGPTDTQYF. For the CDR3, the DNA is TGTGCCAGCAGTTTCATCTCTGCGGGGGGGCCGACAGATACGCAGTATTTT.

The chain joins TRBV6-5 to TRBJ1-2; weak D call: TRBD1 (6 bases). V lost 5 bases and J 7 bases, leaving 14 bases between the germline ends. CDR1 and CDR2 from the germline V gene are MNHEY and SVGAGI. CDR3 size: 13 residues. The CDR3 loop is CASSTQQGFGYTF. In DNA, the CDR3 is TGTGCCAGCAGTACGCAACAGGGATTTGGCTACACCTTC.

This chain uses TRBV4-1 with TRBJ2-4, with 8 positions matching TRBD1. Trimming cost V 3 bases and J 8 bases; bases outside gene matches: 9. The germline CDR1 and CDR2 sequences are MGHRA and YSYEKL. The CDR3 has 15 residues. Here the CDR3 reads CASSHTGTGVDIQYF. The DNA for the CDR3 is TGCGCCAGCAGCCATACAGGGACAGGCGTAGACATTCAGTACTTC.

This clone was counted a few times. The rearrangement links TRBV29-1 to TRBJ2-3, with 16 positions matching TRBD2. V shed 3 bases, J shed 1 base, and the junction held 7 bases outside the gene matches. From germline, CDR1 is SQVTM and CDR2 ANQGSEA. CDR3 length: 18 amino acids. CDR3 bases: TGCAGCGTTGATTCTCCCGGGACTAGCGGGGGGGGCACAGATACGCAGTATTTT. Protein: CSVDSPGTSGGGTDTQYF.

This clone was observed a few times. The V and J genes are TRBV6-5 and TRBJ2-7, with 7 bases aligning to TRBD1. The CDR3 length is 15 residues. Per the germline V gene, CDR1 is MNHEY and CDR2 is SVGAGI. The V gene end was trimmed by 3 bases and the J gene end by 3 bases; junction bases not matched to a gene: 8. CDR3 in DNA: TGTGCCAGCAGTTATGCCGGGACAGCCCTCTACGAGCAGTACTTC. Amino acid sequence: CASSYAGTALYEQYF.

J is TRBJ2-3 and V is TRBV6-4, with no clear D. V lost 0 bases, J lost 2 bases, and 3 bases lay in between. The germline gives CDR1 MRHNA, CDR2 SNTAGT. The CDR3 consists of 13 residues. CDR3 sequence (DNA): TGTGCCAGCAGTGACTCCAACACAGATACGCAGTATTTT. Its protein product is CASSDSNTDTQYF.

The rearrangement joins TRBV19 to TRBJ1-5; 8 positions agree with TRBD1. Germline-derived CDR1 and CDR2 are LNHDA and SQIVND (reference sequence). Germline trimming cut 0 bases from V and 11 bases from J; bases unmatched to any gene: 15. The CDR3 contains 17 residues. For the CDR3, the DNA is TGTGCCAGTAGTATAGATGTAACAGGGGGACTCCTCGGGGCCCAGCATTTT. Translating it yields CASSIDVTGGLLGAQHF.

The chain employs TRBV19 and TRBJ1-5; D not certain. The V gene's germline CDR1 is LNHDA and CDR2 SQIVND (reference sequence). The CDR3 runs to 15 residues. The V gene lost 7 bases and the J gene lost 1 base, with 14 bases spanning the gap. Written as DNA, the CDR3 is TGTGCCAGTACCAATGGGGAGGTAAGCAATCAGCCCCAGCATTTT. It specifies CASTNGEVSNQPQHF.

This chain joins TRBV25-1 and TRBJ2-5; 7 bases line up with TRBD1. The J call is in doubt because the DNA end fits TRBJ2-7 better. The CDR3 sequence is 13 residues long. Germline CDR1 reads MGHDK; CDR2 reads SYGVNS. DNA of the CDR3: TGTGCCAGCAGTGAACCGGGACAGTTCGAGCAGTACTTC. This translates into CASSEPGQFEQYF.

The V gene is TRBV10-3, the J gene TRBJ2-1, with no clear D. CDR1 is ENHRY, CDR2 SYGVKD, per germline. V was clipped by 0 bases and J by 9 bases, with 6 bases between them. The CDR3 is 12 amino acids. CDR3 nucleotide sequence: TGTGCCATCAGTGAGTCAGTCGGTGAGCAGTTCTTC. The encoded protein is CAISESVGEQFF.

J is TRBJ2-2 and V is TRBV5-4; TRBD1 aligns across 7 bases. The germline gives CDR1 SGHNT, CDR2 YYREEE (reference sequence). J lost 6 bases, V lost 4 bases, and 12 bases had no gene match. CDR3 size: 16 residues. CDR3 DNA sequence: TGTGCCAGCAGCCTTCCCGGACAGGTCGAAGCCGGGGAGCTGTTTTTT. Its translation: CASSLPGQVEAGELFF.

The CDR3 bases are TGCGCCAGCAGCCAGGACAGGGGATCCTACGAGCAGTACTTC. It encodes CASSQDRGSYEQYF. The chain is built from TRBV5-1 and TRBJ2-7; 9 bases match TRBD1. CDR1 is SGHRS, CDR2 YFSETQ, per germline. This CDR3 has 14 residues. Losses at the gene ends were 4 bases for V and 1 base for J; bases not matched to a gene: 3.

The CDR3 sequence: CSVAAYQETQYF. CDR3 nucleotides: TGCAGCGTCGCAGCGTACCAAGAGACCCAGTACTTC. This rearrangement joins TRBV29-1 to TRBJ2-5; no clear D gene. In germline, CDR1 is SQVTM, CDR2 ANQGSEA. Trimming cost V 6 bases and J 0 bases, with 8 bases left between them. The CDR3 runs to 12 residues.

This clone was detected a few times. V usage is TRBV4-1 and J usage is TRBJ1-5; 7 positions match TRBD1. The V gene end was trimmed by 6 bases and the J gene end by 5 bases; junction bases not matched to a gene: 10. In germline, CDR1 is MGHRA, CDR2 YSYEKL. The CDR3 is 15 amino acids. In DNA form, the CDR3 reads TGCGCCAGCAGTCCAAGGGGTAGGGGGCATCAGCCCCAGCATTTT. It yields the protein CASSPRGRGHQPQHF.

This chain joins TRBV19 and TRBJ1-5, with D maybe TRBD1 (5 bases). V shed 6 bases and J shed 9 bases, with 15 bases lying between them. This CDR3 contains 13 residues. Per germline, CDR1 LNHDA and CDR2 SQIVND (reference sequence). The CDR3 nucleotides read TGTGCCAGTAGGGTGGGGGGAAGGCTGCCCCAGCATTTT. It translates to CASRVGGRLPQHF.

This clone has only a few counts. This chain joins TRBV14 and TRBJ2-1, with 15 bases matching TRBD2. This CDR3 contains 18 residues. J gave up 7 bases and V 4 bases, and 11 bases lay outside the gene matches. Per germline, CDR1 SGHDN and CDR2 FVKESK. This chain's CDR3 is CASSRDVGLAGGGNEQFF. The CDR3, as DNA: TGTGCCAGCAGCCGGGACGTGGGACTAGCGGGGGGCGGAAATGAGCAGTTCTTC. Full variable domain (rest looked up from reference TRBV14 and TRBJ2-1): EAGVTQFPSHSVIEKGQTVTLRCDPISGHDNLYWYRRVMGKEIKFLLHFVKESKQDESGMPNNRFLAERTGGTYSTLKVQPAELEDSGVYFCASSRDVGLAGGGNEQFFGPGTRLTVL.

In this sample, this clone turned up once. V and J are TRBV20-1 and TRBJ2-3; no reliable D call. The CDR3 sequence is 11 residues long. Germline CDR1 DFQATT, CDR2 SNEGSKA (reference sequence). V lost 5 bases and J 3 bases, leaving 6 bases between the germline ends. DNA for the CDR3: TGCAGTGCTGTTCGGACAGATACGCAGTATTTT. This translates into CSAVRTDTQYF.